One sample yielded the 27 T cell receptor beta chains listed below, sequenced in a study of blood T cells in healthy people across ages. A second about 6 to 12 cycle PCR used barcoded and J-beta primers. MiXCR, applied by TCRdb to the 5' RACE reads, yields one record per CDR3 protein. The repertoire consists of over a million distinct CDR3 sequences, with approximately 43% occurring once and the leading ten covering approximately 4%. Input material: blood. The receptors here all came from a woman in her late teens or twenties in good health.

The genes are TRBV6-2 or TRBV6-3 and TRBJ2-3; D is uncertain. Germline V gene sequence: CDR1 MNHEY, CDR2 SVGEGT. This CDR3 is built from 13 residues. The V end was cut by 4 bases, the J end by 11 bases, with 16 bases between. The CDR3 bases are TGTGCCAGCAGTTCCAGAGGCCCCCCTTTGCAGTATTTT. This sequence encodes CASSSRGPPLQYF.

This chain joins TRBV20-1 and TRBJ2-5, with TRBD2 identical over 8 bases. Germline CDR1 is DFQATT and CDR2 is SNEGSKA (reference sequence). The CDR3 runs to 14 residues. Trimming cost V 1 base and J 5 bases; bases outside gene matches: 6. CDR3 coding DNA: TGCAGTGCTAGAGTGTTAGCGGGATTTGAGACCCAGTACTTC. It codes for CSARVLAGFETQYF.

This clonotype was found a few times. This sequence joins TRBV20-1 and TRBJ2-1; D not certain. V lost 1 base and J 4 bases, leaving 8 bases between the germline ends. This CDR3 has 13 amino acids. The germline V gene encodes CDR1 DFQATT and CDR2 SNEGSKA (reference sequence). Here the CDR3 DNA reads TGCAGTGCTAGAGCGGTCTATTACAATGAGCAGTTCTTC. Amino acid sequence: CSARAVYYNEQFF.

This clonotype was seen more than once but under ten times. The chain uses TRBV7-9 and TRBJ2-3; D ambiguous. Trimming left V 0 bases short and J 0 bases short, with 10 bases between. Germline CDR1 reads SEHNR; CDR2 reads FQNEAQ (reference sequence). The CDR3 has 16 residues. CDR3: CASSLAWSVSTDTQYF. The CDR3 coding sequence is TGTGCCAGCAGCTTAGCCTGGAGCGTTAGCACAGATACGCAGTATTTT. The variable domain in full, completed from reference TRBV7-9 and TRBJ2-3, reads DTGVSQNPRHKITKRGQNVTFRCDPISEHNRLYWYRQTLGQGPEFLTYFQNEAQLEKSRLLSDRFSAERPKGSFSTLEIQRTEQGDSAMYLCASSLAWSVSTDTQYFGPGTRLTVL.

This chain joins TRBV5-1 and TRBJ2-7, with TRBD1 matching over 8 bases. Germline V CDR1 and CDR2: SGHRS, YFSETQ. This CDR3 region has 16 residues. V shed 3 bases and J 5 bases; nucleotides not matched to a gene: 13. CDR3 nucleotide sequence: TGCGCCAGCAGCTCTTCACCGGGACAGGTACAAAACGAGCAGTACTTC. This gives the protein CASSSSPGQVQNEQYF.

The chain has TRBV13 and TRBJ2-3, with TRBD2 matching 7 bases. The CDR3 is made up of 12 amino acids. Germline V gives CDR1 PRHDT, CDR2 FYEKMQ (reference sequence). The junction had 5 bases not matched to a gene; V was cut back by 3 bases and J by 11 bases. CDR3 in amino acids: CASSLGTTGQYF. The CDR3 region has the DNA TGTGCCAGCAGCTTGGGGACTACGGGGCAGTATTTT.

This clonotype turned up a few times. The CDR3 sequence is CASSPSPPNRQTRAGTDTQYF. For the CDR3, the DNA is TGTGCCAGCAGCCCTTCCCCTCCGAACCGTCAAACTCGGGCGGGGACAGATACGCAGTATTTT. The chain is built from TRBV2 and TRBJ2-3, with D tentatively TRBD2 (6 bases). The V and J ends lost 6 bases and 3 bases respectively, with 34 bases between them. The CDR3 is 21 residues long. CDR1 is SNHLY and CDR2 is FYNNEI in the germline V gene.

A remark on this clonotype: As the CDR3 is not closed by the conserved phenylalanine or tryptophan, this likely results from a read error. The chain employs TRBV2 and TRBJ2-5; 7 bases line up with TRBD2. J lost 5 bases, V lost 4 bases, and 4 bases had no gene match. The CDR3 contains 13 residues. The germline V gene has CDR1 SNHLY and CDR2 FYNNEI. The CDR3 sequence: CASSAQGGETQYL. CDR3 sequence (DNA): TGTGCCAGCAGTGCCCAGGGAGGGGAGACCCAGTACCTC.

The chain is built from TRBV24-1 and TRBJ2-3, with a tentative D call TRBD1 (5 bases). This CDR3 spans 16 amino acids. Trimming removed 1 base at V and 3 bases at J, with 13 bases between. In germline, CDR1 is KGHDR, CDR2 SFDVKD. CDR3 in DNA: TGTGCCACCAGTGATTTTTCCCGCAAGGGGACAGATACGCAGTATTTT. Its translation: CATSDFSRKGTDTQYF.

V and J are TRBV25-1 and TRBJ2-7, with a possible D match to TRBD1 (5 bases). Trimming took 3 bases from V and 3 from J, leaving 15 bases between them. This CDR3 comprises 15 residues. Germline values: CDR1 MGHDK, CDR2 SYGVNS. CDR3 amino acids: CASSDSQGLGYEQYF. In DNA form, the CDR3 reads TGTGCCAGCAGTGATTCCCAGGGCCTCGGCTACGAGCAGTACTTC.

DNA for the CDR3: TGTGCCAGCAGTACTCAAAGCTCTGGGGCCAACGTCCTGACTTTC. Translation gives CASSTQSSGANVLTF. The chain has TRBV27 and TRBJ2-6; D uncertain. Trimming removed 5 bases at V and 0 bases at J, with 8 bases between. The CDR3 totals 15 residues. In germline, CDR1 is MNHEY, CDR2 SMNVEV (reference sequence).

This chain uses TRBV12-3 or TRBV12-4 with TRBJ2-7, with D maybe TRBD1 (6 bases). Between the trimmed V and J ends, which lost 5 bases and 0 bases, there was a span of 23 bases. This CDR3 comprises 18 residues. CDR3 nucleotides: TGTGCCAGCAGTACGGAGTCCGGGACAAACATTCACTCCTACGAGCAGTACTTC. Translated: CASSTESGTNIHSYEQYF.

This clonotype has only one observation. This chain links TRBV7-8 with TRBJ2-7; unclear D gene. V lost 0 bases, J lost 2 bases, and 14 bases lay in between. Germline loops: CDR1 SGHVS, CDR2 FQNEAQ. CDR3 length: 16 amino acids. The CDR3 nucleotides read TGTGCCAGCAGCTTAGCTGGTCTAACGGGCGCCTACGAGCAGTACTTC. Translation gives CASSLAGLTGAYEQYF.

In DNA, the CDR3 is TGTGCCAGCAGCATAACAACGGGGGGGCCTATCGATGAGCAGTTCTTC. Translation: CASSITTGGPIDEQFF. The chain couples TRBV6-1 to TRBJ2-1, with 8 bases lining up with TRBD2. Germline V CDR1 and CDR2: MNHNS, SASEGT. V dropped 6 bases and J dropped 8; count of bases not matched to a gene: 15. The CDR3 contains 16 residues.

The chain couples TRBV29-1 to TRBJ1-2; no clear D gene. Germline lookup yields CDR1 SQVTM and CDR2 ANQGSEA. Trimming took 5 bases from V and 3 from J, leaving 7 bases between them. This CDR3 has 11 amino acids. The DNA of the CDR3 is TGCAGCGTTCCGCCTTACTATGGCTACACCTTC. The encoded protein is CSVPPYYGYTF. Full variable domain (missing parts from reference TRBV29-1 and TRBJ1-2): SAVISQKPSRDICQRGTSLTIQCQVDSQVTMMFWYRQQPGQSLTLIATANQGSEATYESGFVIDKFPISRPNLTFSTLTVSNMSPEDSSIYLCSVPPYYGYTFGSGTRLTVV.

Note on this clonotype: At one end, the junction sequence differs from germline, possibly due to a read error. The rearrangement links TRBV5-1 to TRBJ2-7; D unclear. This CDR3 has 13 amino acids. Germline V gene data show CDR1 as SGHRS and CDR2 as YFSETQ. CDR3 region: CACSADLAYEQYF. CDR3 in DNA: TGCGCCTGCAGCGCTGACTTAGCCTACGAGCAGTACTTC. Full variable domain (remainder filled in from reference TRBV5-1 and TRBJ2-7): KAGVTQTPRYLIKTRGQQVTLSCSPISGHRSVSWYQQTPGQGLQFLFEYFSETQRNKGNFPGRFSGRQFSNSRSEMNVSTLELGDSALYLCACSADLAYEQYFGPGTRLTVT.

The chain joins TRBV10-1 to TRBJ2-1, with D unclear. Looked up from germline, CDR1 is WNHNN and CDR2 is SYGVQD (reference sequence). The CDR3 has 13 residues. Trimming removed 0 bases at V and 4 bases at J, with 4 bases between. This CDR3 reads CASSESQYNEQFF. The CDR3 region has the DNA TGCGCCAGCAGTGAGTCCCAGTACAATGAGCAGTTCTTC.

This clonotype was seen a few times. The chain carries TRBV4-3 and TRBJ1-2, with D possibly matching TRBD1 (5 bases). Germline assignment: CDR1 LGHNA and CDR2 YSLEER. Trimming removed 0 bases from V and 2 bases from J, with 13 bases in between. This CDR3 is built from 16 residues. Here the CDR3 DNA reads TGCGCCAGCAGCCAAGAGGCCCACCGGGGGAACTATGGCTACACCTTC. As protein: CASSQEAHRGNYGYTF.

This clonotype was detected ten times or more. This sequence joins TRBV29-1 and TRBJ2-7; 7 bases align to TRBD1. This CDR3 is built from 16 residues. V shed 6 bases, J shed 3 bases, and the junction held 17 bases outside the gene matches. Per the germline V gene, CDR1 is SQVTM and CDR2 is ANQGSEA. Written as DNA, the CDR3 is TGCAGCGTAACAACCGGGACAGCGTTGAGTCTCTACGAGCAGTACTTC. Encoded protein: CSVTTGTALSLYEQYF.

V gene TRBV20-1 combines with J gene TRBJ2-1; possible D gene TRBD2, 6 bases. Near its end, the DNA agrees better with TRBJ2-7, so the J call may be wrong. Germline CDR1 is DFQATT and CDR2 is SNEGSKA (reference sequence). This CDR3 is 16 amino acids long. CDR3 loop: CSARDQQRGTYNEQYF. For the CDR3, the DNA is TGCAGTGCTAGAGATCAACAACGGGGGACCTACAATGAGCAGTACTTC.

This sequence joins TRBV5-1 and TRBJ2-3, with D perhaps matching TRBD1 (6 bases). The CDR3 contains 16 residues. CDR1 is SGHRS, CDR2 YFSETQ, per germline. V lost 2 bases, J lost 2 bases, and 15 bases lay in between. The CDR3 DNA follows: TGCGCCAGCAGCTTAGCAGGGGCATCCTTCACAGATACGCAGTATTTT. As protein: CASSLAGASFTDTQYF.

Comments on this clonotype: At one boundary the junction diverges from the germline segment, which might be a read error. This chain uses TRBV7-3 with TRBJ2-6; 8 bases match TRBD1. From germline, CDR1 is SGHTA and CDR2 FQGTGA. This CDR3 spans 14 amino acids. The CDR3 nucleotides are TGCGCCAGCAGCCTAGACAGGGGAGGCAACGTCCTGACTTTC. Encoded protein: CASSLDRGGNVLTF. Full variable domain (outside the CDR3, taken from reference TRBV7-3 and TRBJ2-6): GAGVSQTPSNKVTEKGKYVELRCDPISGHTALYWYRQSLGQGPEFLIYFQGTGAADDSGLPNDRFFAVRPEGSVSTLKIQRTERGDSAVYLCASSLDRGGNVLTFGAGSRLTVL.

The rearrangement uses TRBV30 and TRBJ2-3; D gene ambiguous. V lost 3 bases to trimming and J lost 0 bases, with 7 bases between them. Germline V lookup: CDR1 GTSNPN, CDR2 SVGIG (reference sequence). The CDR3 spans 13 residues. CDR3 residues: CAWSTRSTDTQYF. DNA of the CDR3: TGTGCCTGGAGCACCAGGAGCACAGATACGCAGTATTTT.

The chain uses TRBV29-1 and TRBJ2-1, with 8 bases matching TRBD2. CDR1 is SQVTM and CDR2 is ANQGSEA in the germline V gene. With 7 bases clipped from V and 6 bases from J, the junction kept 11 bases outside the gene matches. CDR3 length: 14 amino acids. The CDR3 loop is CSARDSGGGNEQFF. The CDR3 DNA follows: TGCAGCGCTAGGGACTCGGGGGGGGGCAATGAGCAGTTCTTC.

This clonotype was observed a single time. V is TRBV12-3 or TRBV12-4 and J is TRBJ2-7, with TRBD1 identical over 8 bases. TRBJ2-5 matches the DNA end more closely, so the J call is doubtful. The CDR3 runs to 15 residues. CDR3: CASSFSRGRLETQYF. CDR3 nucleotides: TGTGCCAGCAGTTTTTCCAGGGGGCGCCTGGAGACCCAGTACTTC.

The chain uses TRBV4-1 and TRBJ1-4; weak D call: TRBD1 (5 bases). CDR1 MGHRA and CDR2 YSYEKL come from the germline V gene. V lost 0 bases to trimming and J lost 7 bases, with 18 bases between them. The CDR3 is 17 residues long. CDR3 in amino acids: CASSQERGTPQGEKLFF. The DNA for the CDR3 is TGCGCCAGCAGCCAAGAACGGGGAACCCCTCAGGGTGAAAAACTGTTTTTT.

The rearrangement joins TRBV9 to TRBJ2-5; 7 nucleotides align to TRBD2. The end of the DNA fits TRBJ2-7 better, so the J call may be wrong. Germline V CDR1 and CDR2: SGDLS, YYNGEE. The CDR3 contains 15 residues. CDR3 nucleotides: TGTGCCAGCAGCGTAGCGGGCGGGAGCCCCTACGAGCAGTACTTC. Translation gives CASSVAGGSPYEQYF.